This T cell receptor (beta chain) was found in a study of regulatory T cells in long-lasting Graves disease. Regarding time point: newly diagnosed GD, antithyroid drugs for less than 3 months. The TCR library was prepared using RNA isolated from PBMCs. V shed 4 bases, J shed 3 bases, and the junction held 7 bases outside the gene matches. CDR1 is LGHDT and CDR2 is YNNKEL in the germline V gene (reference sequence). The CDR3 sequence is 16 residues long. This clonotype was detected many times. Arm-PCR of CDR3 regions and iRepertoire HTBI primers were used to build TCR beta libraries. One entry per CDR3 protein results from TCRdb running MiXCR on the multiplex PCR reads. The data hold over 450,000 distinct CDR3 sequences, with approximately 12% observed a single time. The data were also submitted as part of a second study, on T cells in Graves' hyperthyroidism and ophthalmopathy. As that study records: Diagnosing involved the use of clinical symptoms, serum thyroxine and TRAb, thyroid ultrasound and orbital computed tomography. A model of 13 V-J features distinguished ophthalmopathy from stable hyperthyroidism.

Sequenced here: peripheral blood mononuclear cells (PBMCs), sampled at new diagnosis, from a patient treated with antithyroid drugs. The receptor was derived from a woman aged 25 to 45 with Graves disease. The J gene is TRBJ1-1, the V gene TRBV3-1; 11 bases fit TRBD1. Here the CDR3 reads CASSLGQGALDTEAFF. The DNA for the CDR3 is TGTGCCAGCAGCCTCGGACAGGGGGCTTTGGACACTGAAGCTTTCTTT.